These 2 T cell receptor beta chains originate from one sample sequenced in a study of T cells expressing NK-cell markers. With the 5' RACE reads reprocessed, TCRdb shows one record per CDR3 protein and no DNA. In total, the table holds approximately 460,000 distinct CDR3 sequences. Sequencing was carried out using blood T cells: a sorted CD56 or NKG2C T cell subset, CD4+ or CD8+ T cells, or bulk PBMC T cells (not recorded which). The receptors come from a woman aged 18 to 75 in good health.

The genes are TRBV5-8 and TRBJ1-1. The length of the CDR3 is 15 residues. Germline V CDR1 and CDR2: SGHTS, YDEGEE. CDR3: CASSLDGVLDTEAFF.

The V gene is TRBV25-1, the J gene TRBJ1-2; without DNA, the TCRdb call of TRBD1 cannot be checked. The germline gives CDR1 MGHDK, CDR2 SYGVNS. This CDR3 comprises 13 residues. CDR3 amino acids: CASRVEGDYGYTF.